These 27 T cell receptor beta chains were all obtained from the same sample, sequenced in a study of blood T cells in healthy people across ages. Then a second PCR, running about 6 to 12 cycles, was carried out with a sample-barcoded 5' primer and a J-beta primer mix. TCRdb re-called the 5' RACE reads with MiXCR, one entry per CDR3 protein. The table has about 810,000 distinct CDR3 sequences, about 37% seen once. Sequenced material: blood. The origin of the receptors is a man aged 18-30 years in good health.

About this clonotype: A clone one base away is much larger, so this may be a read error. The CDR3 spells CAISGQQGSVTEAFF. Written as DNA, the CDR3 is TGTGCCATCAGTGGCCAACAGGGTTCGGTCACTGAAGCTTTCTTT. The chain couples TRBV10-3 to TRBJ1-1; D is perhaps TRBD1 (6 bases). Germline assignment: CDR1 ENHRY and CDR2 SYGVKD. Trimming removed 4 bases at V and 4 bases at J, with 16 bases between. The CDR3 spans 15 residues.

A few counts support this clonotype. V usage is TRBV6-2 or TRBV6-3 and J usage is TRBJ2-7; D perhaps matches TRBD1 (5 bases). The ends were cut back, 2 bases at V and 5 bases at J, with 16 bases in the middle. This CDR3 contains 15 residues. In germline, CDR1 is MNHEY, CDR2 SVGEGT. The CDR3 DNA sequence: TGTGCCAGCAGTTACCTCCGGCAGGGTGTCGACGAGCAGTACTTC. It yields the protein CASSYLRQGVDEQYF.

This clonotype turned up a few times. The chain's CDR3 is CASSSDNTKQYF. CDR3 nucleotide sequence: TGTGCCAGCAGTTCCGACAACACGAAGCAGTATTTT. The rearrangement joins TRBV6-6 to TRBJ2-3; D is unclear. The CDR3 covers 12 residues. In germline, CDR1 is MNHNY, CDR2 SVGAGI (reference sequence). V dropped 4 bases and J dropped 11 bases, with 13 bases sitting between them.

Worth noting for this clonotype: A much larger clonotype is one base distant, so this may be a read error. The rearrangement uses TRBV12-3 or TRBV12-4 and TRBJ2-4; the D gene is possibly TRBD1 (7 bases). TRBJ2-7 explains the end of the DNA better; the J call may be wrong. CDR3 length equals 14 residues. CDR3 protein: CTSSQGGVFYEQYF. CDR3 coding DNA: TGTACCAGCAGTCAGGGGGGAGTATTTTACGAGCAGTACTTC.

The V call is TRBV27, the J call TRBJ2-5; TRBD2 might be the D (6 bases). Germline CDR1 and CDR2: MNHEY and SMNVEV (reference sequence). The CDR3 is 12 residues long. V lost 5 bases and J 11 bases, leaving 15 bases between the germline ends. CDR3 DNA sequence: TGTGCCAGCAGTGGGCGGACGGGGGAGCAGTACTTC. Translated: CASSGRTGEQYF.

The table lists this clonotype with a few counts. The rearrangement joins TRBV20-1 to TRBJ2-1; 12 positions match TRBD2. Losses at the gene ends were 5 bases for V and 6 bases for J; bases not matched to a gene: 8. The CDR3 runs to 15 residues. The germline CDR1 and CDR2 sequences are DFQATT and SNEGSKA (reference sequence). CDR3 sequence reads: CSALAPSGGANEQFF. CDR3 nucleotides: TGCAGTGCTCTGGCGCCTAGCGGGGGGGCCAATGAGCAGTTCTTC.

Only a few counts were recorded for this clonotype. The chain is built from TRBV12-3 or TRBV12-4 and TRBJ2-1, with 10 bases aligning to TRBD2. The CDR3 covers 15 residues. Trimming at V came to 5 bases and at J to 9 bases, leaving 10 bases not matched to a gene. DNA for the CDR3: TGTGCCAGCAGTCTTTCTAGCGGGGGCCTCGGTGAGCAGTTCTTC. Translated, it gives CASSLSSGGLGEQFF.

This clonotype was detected many times. V gene TRBV7-2 combines with J gene TRBJ2-5; D gene unclear. CDR1 is SGHTA, CDR2 FQGNSA, per germline. The germline V and J ends were trimmed by 5 bases and 1 base, with 11 bases remaining between them. The CDR3 has 14 amino acids. The CDR3 sequence: CASSPRTAQETQYF. The CDR3 nucleotides read TGTGCCAGCAGCCCCCGTACGGCCCAAGAGACCCAGTACTTC.

This clonotype showed up just a few times. The chain has TRBV3-1 and TRBJ1-1; a possible D gene is TRBD1 (5 bases). CDR1 and CDR2 from the germline V gene are LGHDT and YNNKEL (reference sequence). Trimming stripped 4 bases from V and 4 bases from J, with 13 bases between. This CDR3 spans 14 amino acids. For the CDR3, the DNA is TGTGCCAGCAGCCGGGGCAGGGAGAGCACTGAAGCTTTCTTT. This translates into CASSRGRESTEAFF. The full variable domain, its missing parts supplied by reference TRBV3-1 and TRBJ1-1, is DTAVSQTPKYLVTQMGNDKSIKCEQNLGHDTMYWYKQDSKKFLKIMFSYNNKELIINETVPNRFSPKSPDKAHLNLHINSLELGDSAVYFCASSRGRESTEAFFGQGTRLTVV.

This clonotype was recorded a few times. The chain has TRBV27 and TRBJ1-1; no clear D gene. Germline loops: CDR1 MNHEY, CDR2 SMNVEV (reference sequence). The V and J ends lost 5 bases and 0 bases respectively, with 7 bases between them. The CDR3 is 13 residues long. CDR3 nucleotides: TGTGCCAGCAGTGACGCTCTGAACACTGAAGCTTTCTTT. This gives the protein CASSDALNTEAFF.

The J gene is TRBJ2-3, the V gene TRBV20-1; D may be TRBD2 (5 bases). Germline assignment: CDR1 DFQATT and CDR2 SNEGSKA (reference sequence). The CDR3 has 15 residues. Trimming pared 3 bases from V and 3 bases from J, leaving 16 bases between. The CDR3 sequence is CSASSVGSGTDTQYF. The CDR3 region has the DNA TGCAGTGCTAGTTCGGTGGGGTCGGGGACAGATACGCAGTATTTT.

This clonotype was detected only a few times. The rearrangement joins TRBV4-2 to TRBJ2-1, with 12 bases aligning to TRBD2. J was trimmed by 2 bases and V by 4 bases; bases with no gene match: 6. Per the germline V gene, CDR1 is LGHNA and CDR2 is YNFKEQ. The CDR3 loop spans 17 amino acids. As DNA, the CDR3 is TGTGCCAGCAGCCCCACTGGACTAGCGGGAACCTACAATGAGCAGTTCTTC. Its translation: CASSPTGLAGTYNEQFF.

The V call is TRBV9, the J call TRBJ2-7; D perhaps matches TRBD2 (5 bases). The germline V gene has CDR1 SGDLS and CDR2 YYNGEE. The CDR3 consists of 13 residues. V was clipped by 0 bases and J by 5 bases, with 9 bases between them. CDR3 nucleotides: TGTGCCAGCAGCGTAGCACCGGGGAACGAGCAGTACTTC. Its translation: CASSVAPGNEQYF.

At least ten counts were recorded for this clonotype. One end of the junction is discordant with germline, which a read error may explain. The chain carries TRBV19 and TRBJ1-5; TRBD1 matches at 7 bases. CDR3 length equals 13 residues. Germline V lookup: CDR1 LNHDA, CDR2 SQIVND (reference sequence). CDR3 bases: TGTGCCAGCAGTATAGACAGGGATCAGCCCCAGCATTTT. It yields the protein CASSIDRDQPQHF.

The table lists this clonotype with a few counts. The chain carries TRBV10-3 and TRBJ2-7, with a possible D match to TRBD2 (6 bases). Germline loops: CDR1 ENHRY, CDR2 SYGVKD. With 3 bases removed from V and 3 bases from J, the gap between germline ends came to 15 bases. This CDR3 is built from 15 residues. The CDR3: CAISDPAWRDYEQYF. In DNA, the CDR3 is TGTGCCATCAGTGATCCCGCGTGGAGGGACTACGAGCAGTACTTC.

The V and J genes are TRBV20-1 and TRBJ2-5, with a possible D match to TRBD1 (5 bases). The last part of the DNA fits TRBJ2-7 better; the J call may be wrong. The CDR3 covers 13 residues. Germline assignment: CDR1 DFQATT and CDR2 SNEGSKA (reference sequence). For the CDR3, the DNA is TGCAGTGCTAGGGGGCCGACCGTTAACGAGCAGTACTTC. As protein: CSARGPTVNEQYF.

This clonotype occurred many times. This rearrangement joins TRBV4-1 to TRBJ2-4; a possible D gene is TRBD1 (5 bases). The CDR3 spans 14 residues. Germline CDR1 and CDR2: MGHRA and YSYEKL. Trimming removed 0 bases at V and 6 bases at J, with 9 bases between. The CDR3 sequence: CASSQDQDINIQYF. CDR3 in DNA: TGCGCCAGCAGCCAAGATCAGGACATAAACATTCAGTACTTC.

Only a few counts were recorded for this clonotype. The CDR3 DNA reads TGCAGTGCTGGCAGGGGGGGAGGCACTGAAGCTTTCTTT. It specifies CSAGRGGGTEAFF. The chain couples TRBV20-1 to TRBJ1-1; TRBD1 matches 7 bases. The CDR3 has 13 residues. From germline, CDR1 is DFQATT and CDR2 SNEGSKA (reference sequence). The V gene end was trimmed by 5 bases and the J gene end by 4 bases; junction bases not matched to a gene: 7.

In this sample, this clonotype turned up once. CDR3 DNA: TGCGCCAGCAGCCAAGGATCCTTGGTAGCGGGGTATGAGCAGTACTTC. Translating gives CASSQGSLVAGYEQYF. The V call is TRBV4-3, the J call TRBJ2-7; TRBD2 matches 8 bases. Germline trimming cut 1 base from V and 7 bases from J; bases unmatched to any gene: 12. Germline V gene sequence: CDR1 LGHNA, CDR2 YSLEER. This CDR3 comprises 16 residues.

The rearrangement uses TRBV28 and TRBJ2-7; TRBD1 might be the D (5 bases). The CDR3 consists of 13 residues. Germline values: CDR1 MDHEN, CDR2 SYDVKM. Trimming pared 8 bases from V and 3 bases from J, leaving 14 bases between. CDR3 coding DNA: TGTGCCAGCTGCTATGGGGCCGACTACGAGCAGTACTTC. It specifies CASCYGADYEQYF.

This clonotype was seen a few times. The rearrangement links TRBV2 to TRBJ1-6; D is undetermined. Germline loops: CDR1 SNHLY, CDR2 FYNNEI. The germline V and J ends were trimmed by 1 base and 10 bases, with 11 bases remaining between them. This CDR3 region has 14 residues. The CDR3: CASSEGGLNSPLHF. CDR3 bases: TGTGCCAGCAGTGAAGGAGGGTTGAACTCACCCCTCCACTTT. Together with reference TRBV2 and TRBJ1-6, the CDR3 gives the full variable domain: EPEVTQTPSHQVTQMGQEVILRCVPISNHLYFYWYRQILGQKVEFLVSFYNNEISEKSEIFDDQFSVERPDGSNFTLKIRSTKLEDSAMYFCASSEGGLNSPLHFGNGTRLTVT.

The chain is built from TRBV20-1 and TRBJ2-1, with D maybe TRBD1 (6 bases). The better agreement between TRBJ2-7 and the DNA end casts doubt on the J call. Germline V gives CDR1 DFQATT, CDR2 SNEGSKA (reference sequence). The CDR3 is made up of 13 amino acids. CDR3 sequence reads: CSGAGASYNEQYF. The CDR3 DNA reads as TGCAGTGGCGCAGGGGCCTCCTACAATGAGCAGTACTTC.

This clonotype was detected ten times or more. The chain links TRBV4-2 to TRBJ1-2; unclear D gene. This CDR3 has 16 residues. Between the trimmed V and J ends, which lost 1 base and 0 bases, there was a span of 12 bases. Germline V CDR1 and CDR2: LGHNA, YNFKEQ. The CDR3 is CASSQGGRTTNYGYTF. In nucleotides, the CDR3 is TGTGCCAGCAGCCAAGGGGGTCGCACAACTAACTATGGCTACACCTTC.

This clonotype has only a few counts. This chain joins TRBV6-2 or TRBV6-3 and TRBJ2-7; D is possibly TRBD2 (7 bases). Deletions cut 6 bases from V and 4 bases from J, with 22 bases between. The CDR3 is 16 residues long. Germline CDR1 is MNHEY and CDR2 is SVGEGT. CDR3 in DNA: TGTGCCAGCAGCCCCATTACGGGGGGCGGGGAGTACGAGCAGTACTTC. This translates into CASSPITGGGEYEQYF.

V gene TRBV5-4 combines with J gene TRBJ2-3; 11 nucleotides line up with TRBD2. V dropped 3 bases and J dropped 0; count of bases not matched to a gene: 3. Germline V gives CDR1 SGHNT, CDR2 YYREEE (reference sequence). The length of the CDR3 is 16 residues. CDR3 bases: TGTGCCAGCAGCTCTAGCGGGGGGTACAGCACAGATACGCAGTATTTT. Protein sequence: CASSSSGGYSTDTQYF.

The chain joins TRBV28 to TRBJ2-7; the match to TRBD1 covers 11 bases. The CDR3 is 14 residues long. Trimming took 5 bases from V and 4 from J; bases not matched to a gene: 4. CDR1 is MDHEN, CDR2 SYDVKM, per germline. For the CDR3, the DNA is TGTGCCAGCAGTAAGGACAGGGGGCGATACGAGCAGTACTTC. This codes for CASSKDRGRYEQYF.

This clonotype was picked up a small number of times. The chain recombines TRBV7-2 with TRBJ2-3, with D unclear. V dropped 5 bases and J dropped 4 bases, with 13 bases sitting between them. The germline CDR1 and CDR2 sequences are SGHTA and FQGNSA. The CDR3 sequence is 14 residues long. This CDR3 reads CASSITIGPDTQYF. CDR3 in DNA: TGTGCCAGCAGCATAACCATAGGGCCAGATACGCAGTATTTT.